The 22 T cell receptor beta chains given below trace back to one sample, sequenced in a study of blood T cell repertoires in COVID-19. Sequenced by immunoSEQ multiplex PCR; TCRdb stores in-frame clones only, minus some. In the table there are around 100,000 clones, roughly 92% of which are singletons. Material for sequencing was peripheral blood. Receptors originate from a man in his fifties with active COVID-19.

V gene TRBV18 combines with J gene TRBJ1-3; perhaps TRBD1 as D (5 bases). The CDR3 loop spans 15 amino acids. The V gene's germline CDR1 is KGHSH and CDR2 LQKENI. V lost 1 base and J lost 3, with 10 bases in between. The CDR3 loop reads CASSPLGTLGNTIYF. The CDR3 DNA sequence: TGTGCCAGCTCACCACTCGGGACTCTTGGAAACACCATATATTTT.

The V call is TRBV23-1, the J call TRBJ1-1, with TRBD1 matching 10 bases. TRBV23-1 is given ORF status, its function remaining uncertain. The CDR3 runs 15 residues. Germline trimming cut 7 bases from V and 4 bases from J; bases unmatched to any gene: 9. The CDR3, as DNA: TGCGCCAGCACCGGGACAGGGGCGCGGAGCACTGAAGCTTTCTTT. Translated, it gives CASTGTGARSTEAFF.

The CDR3 loop reads CASKGLAGETQYF. CDR3 in DNA: TGTGCCAGCAAGGGACTAGCGGGAGAGACCCAGTACTTC. The genes are TRBV6-5 and TRBJ2-5; TRBD2 matches at 12 bases. Germline values: CDR1 MNHEY, CDR2 SVGAGI. With V trimmed by 7 bases and J by 4 bases, 1 base remained unmatched. The CDR3 covers 13 residues.

V is TRBV2 and J is TRBJ2-5; D unresolved. The germline gives CDR1 SNHLY, CDR2 FYNNEI. V was cut by 2 bases and J by 3 bases, with 7 bases left in between. The CDR3 extends over 13 amino acids. The CDR3: CASSELGKETQYF. CDR3 nucleotides: TGTGCCAGCAGTGAACTTGGCAAAGAGACCCAGTACTTC. The full variable domain, in which reference TRBV2 and TRBJ2-5 provide the parts outside the CDR3, is EPEVTQTPSHQVTQMGQEVILRCVPISNHLYFYWYRQILGQKVEFLVSFYNNEISEKSEIFDDQFSVERPDGSNFTLKIRSTKLEDSAMYFCASSELGKETQYFGPGTRLLVL.

The genes are TRBV2 and TRBJ2-2; 9 bases are shared with TRBD2. Germline V gene data show CDR1 as SNHLY and CDR2 as FYNNEI. The CDR3 totals 17 residues. With 2 bases clipped from V and 1 base from J, the junction kept 5 bases outside the gene matches. The CDR3 coding sequence is TGTGCCAGCAGTGAACTCTTACTAGCGGGGAACACCGGGGAGCTGTTTTTT. As protein: CASSELLLAGNTGELFF.

The chain has TRBV23-1 and TRBJ2-7; 13 bases match TRBD2. TRBV23-1 is filed as an ORF, its function uncertain. The CDR3 extends over 18 amino acids. Losses at the gene ends were 6 bases for V and 7 bases for J; bases not matched to a gene: 18. The CDR3 DNA reads TGCGCCAGCAGCCCACCGGGACTAGCGGGACCCACTATTGGGGAGCAGTACGTC. Translation: CASSPPGLAGPTIGEQYV.

This sequence joins TRBV6-5 and TRBJ2-7; 8 bases are a match to TRBD1. The CDR3 spans 14 residues. Germline V gives CDR1 MNHEY, CDR2 SVGAGI. The V gene end was trimmed by 5 bases and the J gene end by 2 bases; junction bases not matched to a gene: 5. This chain's CDR3 is CASSRGQGPYEQYV. The CDR3 DNA reads TGTGCCAGCAGTCGCGGACAGGGACCCTACGAGCAGTACGTC.

V is TRBV18 and J is TRBJ1-1, with D possibly matching TRBD1 (5 bases). Germline values: CDR1 KGHSH, CDR2 LQKENI. Between the trimmed V and J ends, which lost 3 bases and 7 bases, there was a span of 15 bases. The CDR3 length is 14 residues. CDR3 coding DNA: TGTGCCAGCTCACCGCTGCAGGGAACAGATGAAGCTTTCTTT. It yields the protein CASSPLQGTDEAFF.

V and J are TRBV18 and TRBJ2-7, with D maybe TRBD2 (5 bases). This CDR3 has 14 amino acids. Trimming took 4 bases from V and 7 from J, leaving 17 bases between them. Germline-derived CDR1 and CDR2 are KGHSH and LQKENI. The CDR3 region is CASSRLASLEEQYF. CDR3 coding DNA: TGTGCCAGCTCACGGTTAGCGTCTTTGGAAGAGCAGTACTTC. The full variable domain, rest sourced from reference TRBV18 and TRBJ2-7, is NAGVMQNPRHLVRRRGQEARLRCSPMKGHSHVYWYRQLPEEGLKFMVYLQKENIIDESGMPKERFSAEFPKEGPSILRIQQVVRGDSAAYFCASSRLASLEEQYFGPGTRLTVT.

The chain carries TRBV2 and TRBJ1-3; D unclear. The germline CDR1 and CDR2 sequences are SNHLY and FYNNEI. The CDR3 consists of 14 residues. Trimming removed 6 bases at V and 2 bases at J, with 11 bases between. The CDR3 bases are TGTGCCAGCAGGGCCTCCCAAGCTGGAAACACCATATATTTT. It yields the protein CASRASQAGNTIYF.

This CDR3 is CATSRDPGDSVWETQYF. The CDR3 coding sequence is TGTGCCACCAGCAGAGATCCGGGAGATTCGGTTTGGGAGACCCAGTACTTC. This chain connects TRBV15 to TRBJ2-5, with TRBD2 as a possible D gene (6 bases). V lost 0 bases and J 5 bases, leaving 19 bases between the germline ends. The CDR3 extends over 17 amino acids. Germline loops: CDR1 LNHNV, CDR2 YYDKDF (reference sequence).

A note on this clone: This CDR3 is also generated by other DNA sequences in the sample. V gene TRBV5-1 combines with J gene TRBJ2-2; 8 bases are shared with TRBD1. The germline CDR1 and CDR2 sequences are SGHRS and YFSETQ. The trim removed 4 bases at V and 1 base at J, leaving 3 bases unmatched. CDR3 size: 15 residues. CDR3 DNA: TGCGCCAGCAGCCTCGGGACAGGGAACACCGGGGAGCTGTTTTTT. Encoded protein: CASSLGTGNTGELFF.

This chain connects TRBV11-3 to TRBJ2-3; TRBD2 aligns across 7 bases. The germline gives CDR1 SGHNT, CDR2 YENEEA. After removal of 5 bases from V and 0 bases from J, the junction contained 8 bases not matched to a gene. The CDR3 is 16 residues long. The CDR3 sequence: CASSPLEGGSTDTQYF. Written as DNA, the CDR3 is TGTGCCAGCAGCCCCCTGGAGGGAGGGAGCACAGATACGCAGTATTTT.

CDR3 bases: TGCAGCGTTGGAGTGCTGGGGCGGGAGCAGTACTTC. This translates into CSVGVLGREQYF. The J gene is TRBJ2-7, the V gene TRBV29-1, with D perhaps TRBD1 (5 bases). The CDR3 runs 12 residues. CDR1 and CDR2 from the germline V gene are SQVTM and ANQGSEA. V was pared by 4 bases and J by 7 bases, with 14 bases between.

This clone was seen a single time. The chain carries TRBV27 and TRBJ2-1; 8 bases fit TRBD2. This CDR3 is built from 16 residues. Germline loops: CDR1 MNHEY, CDR2 SMNVEV (reference sequence). V lost 6 bases, J lost 3 bases, and 10 bases stayed unmatched. This chain's CDR3 is CASRQNGLADYNEQFF. The CDR3 bases are TGTGCCAGCAGACAGAACGGACTAGCAGACTACAATGAGCAGTTCTTC.

The chain combines TRBV11-3 with TRBJ2-1; 9 bases are shared with TRBD2. Germline trimming cut 5 bases from V and 2 bases from J; bases unmatched to any gene: 7. The CDR3 totals 16 residues. CDR1 and CDR2 (germline): SGHNT, YENEEA. This CDR3 is CASSALTSGTYNEQFF. The CDR3 region has the DNA TGTGCCAGCAGCGCCTTGACTAGCGGAACCTACAATGAGCAGTTCTTC.

The rearrangement links TRBV11-2 to TRBJ2-5, with TRBD1 identical over 8 bases. V was clipped by 5 bases and J by 1 base; unmatched bases: 6. Germline V gives CDR1 SGHAT, CDR2 FQNNGV. The CDR3 runs to 15 residues. The CDR3 coding sequence is TGTGCCAGCAGCCGCCGGACAGGGCTCCAAGAGACCCAGTACTTC. As protein: CASSRRTGLQETQYF.

The chain is built from TRBV19 and TRBJ2-1, with 13 bases identical to TRBD2. The CDR3 is 14 amino acids. Germline-derived CDR1 and CDR2 are LNHDA and SQIVND (reference sequence). V lost 5 bases to trimming and J lost 9 bases; unmatched junction nucleotides: 4. For the CDR3, the DNA is TGTGCCAGTAGTGAACTAGCGGGGGGGCCTGAGCAGTTCTTC. It translates to CASSELAGGPEQFF.

The chain combines TRBV2 with TRBJ2-7; possibly TRBD2 for D (5 bases). V lost 2 bases and J 4 bases, leaving 9 bases between the germline ends. The CDR3 spans 13 residues. Germline V CDR1 and CDR2: SNHLY, FYNNEI. The CDR3 DNA reads TGTGCCAGCAGTGAATTTAGCGTTTACGAGCAGTACGTC. Protein product: CASSEFSVYEQYV.

The rearrangement uses TRBV30 and TRBJ2-2; no clear D. The CDR3 consists of 10 residues. Germline CDR1 is GTSNPN and CDR2 is SVGIG (reference sequence). V lost 6 bases to trimming and J lost 6 bases, with 5 bases between them. The CDR3, as DNA: TGTGCCTGCCACTCCGGGGAGCTGTTTTTT. This encodes CACHSGELFF. Together with reference TRBV30 and TRBJ2-2, the CDR3 gives the full variable domain: SQTIHQWPATLVQPVGSPLSLECTVEGTSNPNLYWYRQAAGRGLQLLFYSVGIGQISSEVPQNLSASRPQDRQFILSSKKLLLSDSGFYLCACHSGELFFGEGSRLTVL.

This chain links TRBV15 with TRBJ2-2; tentatively, D is TRBD1 (6 bases). V dropped 5 bases and J dropped 1 base, with 11 bases sitting between them. Germline V CDR1 and CDR2: LNHNV, YYDKDF (reference sequence). The CDR3 is 15 residues long. The CDR3 here is CATSPDRLNTGELFF. For the CDR3, the DNA is TGTGCCACCAGCCCCGACAGGCTGAACACCGGGGAGCTGTTTTTT.

This chain connects TRBV5-1 to TRBJ2-7; D is possibly TRBD1 (5 bases). The CDR3 has 15 residues. Trimming removed 2 bases at V and 2 bases at J, with 14 bases between. The germline gives CDR1 SGHRS, CDR2 YFSETQ. Here the CDR3 DNA reads TGCGCCAGCAGCTTCCTACCGGACACCACCTACGAGCAGTACTTC. Translated: CASSFLPDTTYEQYF.